This entry lists 9 T cell receptor beta chains sequenced from one sample in a study of T cell responses to AZD1222 COVID-19 vaccine. The data were produced by immunoSEQ multiplex PCR, yet TCRdb's version contains in-frame clones alone and is incomplete. The data show 200,000 or so clones, with about 87% seen just once and less than 3% held by the top ten. Here the sequenced sample was peripheral blood, taken on day 0 of MenACWY control vaccination. These receptors all come from an adult in good health.

This rearrangement joins TRBV7-9 to TRBJ2-3, with 15 positions matching TRBD2. Germline trimming cut 5 bases from V and 4 bases from J; bases unmatched to any gene: 4. The CDR3 consists of 16 residues. CDR1 is SEHNR and CDR2 is FQNEAQ in the germline V gene (reference sequence). The CDR3 is CASSAWTSGRADTQYF. For the CDR3, the DNA is TGTGCCAGCAGCGCATGGACTAGCGGGAGGGCAGATACGCAGTATTTT. Combining the CDR3 with reference TRBV7-9 and TRBJ2-3 gives the whole variable domain DTGVSQNPRHKITKRGQNVTFRCDPISEHNRLYWYRQTLGQGPEFLTYFQNEAQLEKSRLLSDRFSAERPKGSFSTLEIQRTEQGDSAMYLCASSAWTSGRADTQYFGPGTRLTVL.

V usage is TRBV27 and J usage is TRBJ1-2; 9 bases are a match to TRBD1. This CDR3 comprises 12 residues. The J segment lost 4 bases and the V segment lost 6 bases, leaving 0 bases of the junction unmatched. Germline CDR1 reads MNHEY; CDR2 reads SMNVEV (reference sequence). The CDR3 nucleotides are TGTGCCAGCAGGGACAGGGGCTATGGCTACACCTTC. This gives the protein CASRDRGYGYTF.

V is TRBV12-3 or TRBV12-4 and J is TRBJ1-3; 7 bases map to TRBD1. V gave up 7 bases and J gave up 6 bases; unmatched junction bases: 6. This CDR3 has 13 amino acids. For the CDR3, the DNA is TGTGCCAGCACCCCGACAGGGATAAACACCATATATTTT. Translated, it gives CASTPTGINTIYF.

V usage is TRBV7-9 and J usage is TRBJ1-1; the match to TRBD1 covers 8 bases. Germline V CDR1 and CDR2: SEHNR, FQNEAQ (reference sequence). The CDR3 length is 14 residues. After removal of 4 bases from V and 5 bases from J, the junction contained 6 bases not matched to a gene. The CDR3, as DNA: TGTGCCAGCAGCTCTGGACAGGGTTGGACTGAAGCTTTCTTT. Residues: CASSSGQGWTEAFF.

The J gene is TRBJ1-1, the V gene TRBV5-4; no definite D call. Trimming left V 1 base short and J 2 bases short, with 6 bases between. The CDR3 loop spans 13 amino acids. Germline V CDR1 and CDR2: SGHNT, YYREEE (reference sequence). DNA for the CDR3: TGTGCCAGCAGCTTGAAGGCAAACACTGAAGCTTTCTTT. This sequence encodes CASSLKANTEAFF.

This chain connects TRBV3-1 (or the pseudogene TRBV3-2) to TRBJ1-4; 10 positions agree with TRBD1. The trim removed 0 bases at V and 5 bases at J, leaving 0 bases unmatched. This CDR3 has 15 residues. The V gene's germline CDR1 is LGHDT and CDR2 YNNKEL (reference sequence). The CDR3 bases are TGTGCCAGCAGCCAAGAGGACAGGGGGAATGAAAAACTGTTTTTT. The encoded protein is CASSQEDRGNEKLFF.

This clone appeared a single time. The chain joins TRBV2 to TRBJ2-1; 9 bases line up with TRBD1. The CDR3 consists of 13 residues. From germline, CDR1 is SNHLY and CDR2 FYNNEI. V trimming: 11 bases; J trimming: 7 bases; junction bases outside the gene matches: 9. CDR3: CAGTTGGRNEQFF. As DNA, the CDR3 is TGTGCCGGGACTACAGGGGGCCGGAATGAGCAGTTCTTC.

This chain joins TRBV7-9 and TRBJ1-1; 7 bases match TRBD1. Looked up from germline, CDR1 is SEHNR and CDR2 is FQNEAQ (reference sequence). V was pared by 5 bases and J by 4 bases, with 7 bases of the junction left unmatched. The CDR3 length is 14 residues. The CDR3 protein is CASSQTGVGTEAFF. CDR3 bases: TGTGCCAGCAGCCAAACAGGGGTCGGCACTGAAGCTTTCTTT.

The chain combines TRBV27 with TRBJ1-4, with a possible D match to TRBD1 (5 bases). V lost 4 bases and J 4 bases, leaving 13 bases between the germline ends. The CDR3 consists of 15 residues. Germline CDR1 and CDR2: MNHEY and SMNVEV (reference sequence). The CDR3 here is CASSSETAGNEKLFF. CDR3 DNA sequence: TGTGCCAGCAGTTCCGAGACAGCGGGTAATGAAAAACTGTTTTTT.